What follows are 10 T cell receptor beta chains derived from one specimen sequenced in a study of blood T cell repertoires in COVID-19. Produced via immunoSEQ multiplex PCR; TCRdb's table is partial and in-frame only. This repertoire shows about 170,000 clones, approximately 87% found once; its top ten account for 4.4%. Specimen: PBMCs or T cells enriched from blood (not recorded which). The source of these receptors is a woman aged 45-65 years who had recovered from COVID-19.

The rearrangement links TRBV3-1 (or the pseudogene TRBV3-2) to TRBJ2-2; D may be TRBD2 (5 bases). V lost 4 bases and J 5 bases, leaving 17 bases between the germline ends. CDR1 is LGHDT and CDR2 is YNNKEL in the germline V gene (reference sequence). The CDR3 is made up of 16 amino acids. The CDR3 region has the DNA TGTGCCAGCAGCCGACTCGGAGGACTCTCAACCGGGGAGCTGTTTTTT. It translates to CASSRLGGLSTGELFF.

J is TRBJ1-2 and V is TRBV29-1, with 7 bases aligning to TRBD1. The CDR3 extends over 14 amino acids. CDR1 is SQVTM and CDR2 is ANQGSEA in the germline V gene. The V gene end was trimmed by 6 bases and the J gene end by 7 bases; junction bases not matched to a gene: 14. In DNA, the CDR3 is TGCAGCGTAGTTACAGGGGACGGGGTACGTGGCTACACCTTC. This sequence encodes CSVVTGDGVRGYTF.

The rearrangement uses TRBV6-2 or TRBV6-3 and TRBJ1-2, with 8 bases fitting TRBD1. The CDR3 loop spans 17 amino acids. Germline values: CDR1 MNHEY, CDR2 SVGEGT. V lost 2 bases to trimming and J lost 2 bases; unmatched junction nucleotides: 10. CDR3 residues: CASSYEDRASPNYGYTF. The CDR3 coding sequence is TGTGCCAGCAGTTACGAGGACAGGGCTTCTCCAAACTATGGCTACACCTTC.

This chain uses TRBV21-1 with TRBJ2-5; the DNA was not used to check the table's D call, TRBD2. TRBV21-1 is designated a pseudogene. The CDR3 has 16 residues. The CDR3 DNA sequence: TGTGCCAGCAGCCAATTCCTAGCGGGGGGGGAAGAGACCCAGTACTTC. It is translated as CASSQFLAGGEETQYF.

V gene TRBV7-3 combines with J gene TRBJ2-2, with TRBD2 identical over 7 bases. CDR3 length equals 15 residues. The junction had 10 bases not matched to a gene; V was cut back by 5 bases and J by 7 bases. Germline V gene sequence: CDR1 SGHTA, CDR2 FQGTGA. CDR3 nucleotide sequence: TGTGCCAGCAGCCCGTCGGGGGGTGTGGGCGGGGAGCTGTTTTTT. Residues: CASSPSGGVGGELFF.

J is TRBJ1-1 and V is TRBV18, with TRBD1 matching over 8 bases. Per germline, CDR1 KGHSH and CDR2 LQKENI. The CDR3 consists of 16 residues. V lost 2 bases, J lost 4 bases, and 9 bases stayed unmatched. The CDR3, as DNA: TGTGCCAGCTCACCAGGGAACAGGGGGTTCGGCACTGAAGCTTTCTTT. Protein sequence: CASSPGNRGFGTEAFF.

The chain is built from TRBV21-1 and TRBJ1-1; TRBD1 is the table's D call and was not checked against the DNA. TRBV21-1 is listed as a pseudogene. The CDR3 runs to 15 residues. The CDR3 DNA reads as TGTGCCAGCAGCCCGAGGACAGGGGAGAACACTGAAGCTTTCTTT. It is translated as CASSPRTGENTEAFF.

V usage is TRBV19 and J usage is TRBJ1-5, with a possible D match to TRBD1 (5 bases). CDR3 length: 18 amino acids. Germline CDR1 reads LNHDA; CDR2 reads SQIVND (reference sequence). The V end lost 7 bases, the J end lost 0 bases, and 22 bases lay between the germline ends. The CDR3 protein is CASTPGLGHLYSNQPQHF. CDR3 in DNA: TGTGCCAGTACCCCAGGCCTTGGACACCTTTATAGCAATCAGCCCCAGCATTTT.

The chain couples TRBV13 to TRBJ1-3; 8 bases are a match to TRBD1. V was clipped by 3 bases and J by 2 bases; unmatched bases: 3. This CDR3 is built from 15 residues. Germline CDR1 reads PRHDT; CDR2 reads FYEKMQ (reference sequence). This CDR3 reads CASSLDRVPGNTIYF. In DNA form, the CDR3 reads TGTGCCAGCAGCTTGGACAGGGTCCCTGGAAACACCATATATTTT.

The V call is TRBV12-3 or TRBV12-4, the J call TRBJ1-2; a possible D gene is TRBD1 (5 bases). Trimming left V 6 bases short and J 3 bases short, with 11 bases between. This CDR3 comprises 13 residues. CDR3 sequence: CASSFREDYGYTF. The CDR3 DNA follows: TGTGCCAGCAGCTTCAGGGAGGACTATGGCTACACCTTC.